This TCR beta chain appears in the sequencing data of a study of blood T cell repertoires in COVID-19. About the research overall: Sample material is recorded as cDNA or gDNA derived from T cells, B-cell-depleted T cells, or PBMCs.

Some clones are missing from TCRdb's copy, which holds only in-frame ones; the method was immunoSEQ multiplex PCR. The sample shows about 120,000 clones, under 90% of them seen only once. This CDR3 has 16 residues. V dropped 3 bases and J dropped 6 bases, with 19 bases sitting between them. Per the germline V gene, CDR1 is LGHDT and CDR2 is YNNKEL (reference sequence). The chain links TRBV3-1 (or the pseudogene TRBV3-2) to TRBJ2-3, with D perhaps TRBD1 (6 bases). The TCR comes from a woman aged 70-85 years with acute or convalescent COVID-19. Source material: peripheral blood. For the CDR3, the DNA is TGTGCCAGCAGCCAGCGCACAGGGTCCAGGGGCGATACGCAGTATTTT. Amino acid sequence: CASSQRTGSRGDTQYF.